The rows below give T cell receptor delta chains drawn from one sample of a study of Vδ1+ human thymocytes. TCRdb re-processed the multiplex PCR reads via CATT. The sample carries about 73,000 delta-chain clones, around 30% recorded once. Sequencing was performed on Vdelta1+ gamma-delta thymocytes from the thymus. Receptor source: a boy younger than two who had congenital heart surgery. Each CDR3 is given with its conserved first and last residue. A D gene is named only where the DNA matches it firmly. Size values are once, few and many counts, or a class for expanded clones, and some rows have none.

V	J	size	D	length	DNA	CDR3
TRDV1	TRDJ1	-	TRDD3	23	TGTGCTCTTGGGGAGCCTCCCTTCTACCGGCCCCTGGGGGATATACGGAGCACCGATAAACTCATCTTT	CALGEPPFYRPLGDIRSTDKLIF
TRDV1	TRDJ1	-	-	21	TGTGCTCTTGGGGAACCAGGCCTTATGGGTCCCTTTCGTACTAACACCGATAAACTCATCTTT	CALGEPGLMGPFRTNTDKLIF
TRDV1	TRDJ1	-	TRDD3	20	TGTGCTCTTGGGAAAAGACTCCGGGGGATACGCTCTCAGTACACCGATAAACTCATCTTT	CALGKRLRGIRSQYTDKLIF
TRDV1	TRDJ1	-	-	15	TGTGCTCTTGGGGGTAATACCCGCAGGGCCGATAAACTCATCTTT	CALGGNTRRADKLIF
TRDV1	TRDJ1	few	-	19	TGTGCTCTTGGGGAAGATGGCTTCCTAACGGGGATGGGAACCGATAAACTCATCTTT	CALGEDGFLTGMGTDKLIF
TRDV1	TRDJ1	-	-	19	TGTGCTCTTGGGTTCCTCCCTTCCTGGGGTTCTTTCCACACCGATAAACTCATCTTT	CALGFLPSWGSFHTDKLIF
TRDV1	TRDJ1	-	-	14	TGTGCTCTTGGGGAACGGGGTCCGACCGATAAACTCATCTTT	CALGERGPTDKLIF
TRDV1	TRDJ1	-	TRDD3	22	TGTGCTCTTGGGGAAAGCCCCTACAGGCCGTACTGGGGGATTCCGTACACCGATAAACTCATCTTT	CALGESPYRPYWGIPYTDKLIF
TRDV1	TRDJ1	few	-	18	TGTGCTTTTGGGGAAGGCTTCCCCATCGCCCCGTACACCGATAAACTCATCTTT	CAFGEGFPIAPYTDKLIF
TRDV1	TRDJ1	-	TRDD3	21	TGTGCTCTTGGGGAAACTTCGTGGGCCTTCGATCCTTACTGGGGGTCAGGTAAACTCATCTTT	CALGETSWAFDPYWGSGKLIF
TRDV1	TRDJ1	-	-	16	TGTGCTCTTGGGGCAGACCTCTGGGGTTACACCGATAAACTCATCTTT	CALGADLWGYTDKLIF
TRDV1	TRDJ1	-	-	22	TGTGCTCTTGGGGAACTGACCTTCCCCAACGACTGGGGACCTGGTTACACCGATAAACTCATCTTT	CALGELTFPNDWGPGYTDKLIF
TRDV1	TRDJ1	few	TRDD3	15	TGTGCTCTTGCCCGAACTGGGGGATCCACCGATAAACTCATCTTT	CALARTGGSTDKLIF
TRDV1	TRDJ1	few	TRDD3	21	TGTGCTCTTGGGGAACTTCCATTCCCGGTACTGGGGGATACACTGACCGATAAACTCATCTTT	CALGELPFPVLGDTLTDKLIF
TRDV1	TRDJ1	few	-	18	TGTGCTCTTGGGGAAATATACGGGAACTGGGTCGAGACCGATAAACTCATCTTT	CALGEIYGNWVETDKLIF
TRDV1	TRDJ1	-	-	15	TGTGCTCTTGGGTCCCACCCCAAGTTCTCCGATAAACTCATCTTT	CALGSHPKFSDKLIF
TRDV1	TRDJ1	-	TRDD3	17	TGTGCTCTTGGGGAACGGTGGGGGATACGCTTCGTCGATAAACTCATCTTT	CALGERWGIRFVDKLIF
TRDV1	TRDJ1	-	TRDD3	18	TGTGCTCTTGGGGGACTTCGGCCGTACTGGGGGGTCACCGATAAACTCATCTTT	CALGGLRPYWGVTDKLIF
TRDV1	TRDJ1	-	TRDD3	20	TGTGCTCTTGGGGAACTATGGTTCAAGGATACGGACCCGTACACCGATAAACTCATCTTT	CALGELWFKDTDPYTDKLIF
TRDV1	TRDJ1	once	TRDD3	29	TGTGCTCTTGGGTCCCCACGCTTCCCGAACGGAGTGGCGGTTGGGGGATACCGTTGCCCCGATGGGAACACCGATAAACTCATCTTT	CALGSPRFPNGVAVGGYRCPDGNTDKLIF
TRDV1	TRDJ1	-	-	23	TGTGCTCTTGGGGAACTGAGGGCTTCCTACTGGGGGTTAACGCCAGGGTACACCGATAAACTCATCTTT	CALGELRASYWGLTPGYTDKLIF
TRDV1	TRDJ1	-	TRDD3	20	TGTGCTCTTGGGGACCGCCGGGGCTGTCATACTGGGGAGTACACCGATAAACTCATCTTT	CALGDRRGCHTGEYTDKLIF
TRDV1	TRDJ1	-	-	15	TGTGCTCTTGGGGAACAATCCCCGTGGCCCGATAAACTCATCTTT	CALGEQSPWPDKLIF
TRDV1	TRDJ1	-	TRDD2	19	TGTGCTCTTGGGGCGAAATTCCTACACGATGGGGACCTCACCGATAAACTCATCTTT	CALGAKFLHDGDLTDKLIF
TRDV1	TRDJ1	-	TRDD3	23	TGTGCTCTTGGGGATCTGCCGCCTTCCCCATTTTACTGGGGGATACCTTACACCGATAAACTCATCTTT	CALGDLPPSPFYWGIPYTDKLIF
TRDV1	TRDJ1	-	-	22	TGTGCTCTTGGGCCTCCCCTGATAGGTCCTACTCCCCCGGGGGATTCCTCCGTTAAACTCATCTTT	CALGPPLIGPTPPGDSSVKLIF
TRDV1	TRDJ1	-	TRDD3	24	TGTGCTCTTGGGGAACTAAGGGTCCCCTTCCTGATATCTGGGGGATACCTTTGGACCGATAAACTCATCTTT	CALGELRVPFLISGGYLWTDKLIF
TRDV1	TRDJ1	-	TRDD3	21	TGTGCTCTTGGGGAACTCGGCCCAGTACTGGGGGATAGGGTGTGGACCGATAAACTCATCTTT	CALGELGPVLGDRVWTDKLIF
TRDV1	TRDJ1	few	TRDD3	17	TGTGCTCTTGGGGAGCTTCGGGGATACGGGTACACCGATAAACTCATCTTT	CALGELRGYGYTDKLIF
TRDV1	TRDJ1	-	-	17	TGTGCTCTTGGAATCGTGTGGGGTACTCCGTACACCGATAAACTCATCTTT	CALGIVWGTPYTDKLIF
TRDV1	TRDJ1	-	TRDD3	22	TGTGCTCTTGGGGAACCCACTACTCTTTACTGGGGGATTCGTCAAGTGACCGATAAACTCATCTTT	CALGEPTTLYWGIRQVTDKLIF
TRDV1	TRDJ1	-	-	16	TGTGCTCTTGGGGGAACACACTCGAATCGGGGGAATAAACTCATCTTT	CALGGTHSNRGNKLIF
TRDV2	TRDJ1	-	TRDD3	18	TGTGCCTGTGACCCCTTCTACTGGGGGATACGCGATACCGATAAACTCATCTTT	CACDPFYWGIRDTDKLIF
TRDV1	TRDJ1	-	TRDD3	22	TGTGCTCTTGGGGAATCAGACACTCTGCCGGCTCGGGGGGATAGGGACACCGATAAACTCATCTTT	CALGESDTLPARGDRDTDKLIF
TRDV1	TRDJ1	few	-	20	TGTGCTCTTGGGGAACTCGACGGGGAGGATTCCAAAAAGTACACCGATAAACTCATCTTT	CALGELDGEDSKKYTDKLIF
TRDV1	TRDJ1	-	TRDD3	22	TGTGCTCTTGGGGAACACCACCTACCACCTAATAAACTGGGGGATACCGACGATAAACTCATCTTT	CALGEHHLPPNKLGDTDDKLIF
TRDV1	TRDJ1	-	TRDD3	21	TGTGCTCTTGGGTTGGCCTTCCCGTACTGGGGGATACGAGGGGACACCGATAAACTCATCTTT	CALGLAFPYWGIRGDTDKLIF
TRDV1	TRDJ1	-	TRDD3	20	TGTGCTCTTGGGGAACTGTCTCCCGCTGGGGGACACATGGACACCGATAAACTCATCTTT	CALGELSPAGGHMDTDKLIF
TRDV1	TRDJ1	few	-	19	TGTGCTCTTGGGGAACTAATTGGTTCTGTCCTGGAGCGGTGCGATAAACTCATCTTT	CALGELIGSVLERCDKLIF
TRDV1	TRDJ1	-	-	25	TGTGCTCTTGGGGAACGAATGACTTCCTACGGACTAACAACTGGGGGCCATAATGTCACCGATAAACTCATCTTT	CALGERMTSYGLTTGGHNVTDKLIF
TRDV1	TRDJ1	-	TRDD3	15	TGTGCTCTTGGGGAACGAACTGGGGGATACGCAGCACTCATCTTT	CALGERTGGYAALIF
TRDV1	TRDJ1	few	TRDD2	20	TGTGCTCTTGGGGAACTACGTCCCTTCCTACGTCTCTGGTACACCGATAAACTCATCTTT	CALGELRPFLRLWYTDKLIF
TRDV1	TRDJ1	few	-	17	TGTGCTCTTGGGGAACTGCCGCCGGTGGGGGACACCGATAAACTCATCTTT	CALGELPPVGDTDKLIF